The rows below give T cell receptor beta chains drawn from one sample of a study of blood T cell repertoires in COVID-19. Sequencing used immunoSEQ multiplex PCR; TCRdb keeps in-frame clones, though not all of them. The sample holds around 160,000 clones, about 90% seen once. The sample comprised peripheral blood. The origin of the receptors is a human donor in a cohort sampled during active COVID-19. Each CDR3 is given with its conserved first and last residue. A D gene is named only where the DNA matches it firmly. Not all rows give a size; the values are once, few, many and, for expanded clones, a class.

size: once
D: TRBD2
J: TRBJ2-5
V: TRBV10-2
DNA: TGCGCCAGCCTAAATTTAGCGGGAGAAGGGCGAGAGACCCAGTACTTC
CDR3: CASLNLAGEGRETQYF

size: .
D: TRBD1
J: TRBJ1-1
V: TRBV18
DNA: TGTGCCAGCTCCCCCACCGCGACAGGGTCCACTGAAGCTTTCTTT
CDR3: CASSPTATGSTEAFF

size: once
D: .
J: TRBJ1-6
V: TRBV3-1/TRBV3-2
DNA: TGTGCCAGCAGCCAAGATAGAACTCACTATAATTCACCCCTCCACTTT
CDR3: CASSQDRTHYNSPLHF

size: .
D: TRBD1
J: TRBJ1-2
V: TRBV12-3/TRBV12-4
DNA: TGTGCCAGCAGTACAGGGGGCGGGGACGGCTACACCTTC
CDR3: CASSTGGGDGYTF

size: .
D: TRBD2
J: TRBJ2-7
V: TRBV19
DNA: TGTGCCAGTAGTATAAACCGTGGGCTAGCGGGGAACGAGCAGTACTTC
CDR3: CASSINRGLAGNEQYF

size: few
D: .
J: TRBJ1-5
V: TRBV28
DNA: TGTGCCAGCAGTCCTTGGGCCGGTCAGCCCCAGCATTTT
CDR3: CASSPWAGQPQHF

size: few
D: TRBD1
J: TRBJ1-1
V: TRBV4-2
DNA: TGTGCCAGCAGCCAGCAACCCGTACAGGGGGCTGGGACTGAAGCTTTCTTT
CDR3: CASSQQPVQGAGTEAFF

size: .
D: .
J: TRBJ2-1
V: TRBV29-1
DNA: TGCAGCGCCAGGCCCCCCTACAATGAGCAGTTCTTC
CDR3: CSARPPYNEQFF

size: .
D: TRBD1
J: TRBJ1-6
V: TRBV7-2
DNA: TGTGCCAGCAGCCTCGGACAGGGCCGTTCACCCCTCCACTTT
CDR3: CASSLGQGRSPLHF

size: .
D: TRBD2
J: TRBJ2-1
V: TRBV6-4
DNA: TGTGCCAGCAGAAGGGACTACTCCTACAATGAGCAGTTCTTC
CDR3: CASRRDYSYNEQFF

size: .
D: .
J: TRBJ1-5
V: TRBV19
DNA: TGTGCCAGTAGTAGATCAACAGGTTCTGCCAATCAGCCCCAGCATTTT
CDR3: CASSRSTGSANQPQHF

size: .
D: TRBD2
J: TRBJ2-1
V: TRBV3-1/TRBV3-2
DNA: TGTGCCAGCAGCCTTCGGACTAGCGTCCCGCTGGAGCAGTTCTTC
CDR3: CASSLRTSVPLEQFF

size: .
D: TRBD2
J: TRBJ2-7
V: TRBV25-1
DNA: TGTGCCAGCAGTCCTCGCGGGACTAGCGGGAGGCACGAGCAGTACTTC
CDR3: CASSPRGTSGRHEQYF

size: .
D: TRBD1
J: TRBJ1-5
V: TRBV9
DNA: TGTGCCAGCAGCGCCGGGACAGGGGGCCTGGAGAGCAATCAGCCCCAGCATTTT
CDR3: CASSAGTGGLESNQPQHF

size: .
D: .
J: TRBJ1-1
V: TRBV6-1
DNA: TGTGCCAGCACGCGGGAGGGGTTGACTGAAGCTTTCTTT
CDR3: CASTREGLTEAFF

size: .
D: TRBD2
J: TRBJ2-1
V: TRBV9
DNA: TGTGCCAGCAGCGTAGCCCGACTAGCGGTGGACAATGAGCAGTTCTTC
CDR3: CASSVARLAVDNEQFF

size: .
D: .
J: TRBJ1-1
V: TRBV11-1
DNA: TGTGCCAGCAGCTTTCGAGGGAACACTGAAGCTTTCTTT
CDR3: CASSFRGNTEAFF

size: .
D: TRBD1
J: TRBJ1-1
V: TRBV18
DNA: TGTGCCAGCTCACGAGGACAGGGGGCCACTGAAGCTTTCTTT
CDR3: CASSRGQGATEAFF

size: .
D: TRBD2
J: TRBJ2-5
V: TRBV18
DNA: TGTGCCAGCTCACCACCCCTCGGAGAGGGAGGGCCCCAAGAGACCCAGTACTTC
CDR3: CASSPPLGEGGPQETQYF

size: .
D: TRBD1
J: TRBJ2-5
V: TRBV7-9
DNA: TGTGCCAGCAGCTTTGGACAGGGAAGCCAAGAGACCCAGTACTTC
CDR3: CASSFGQGSQETQYF

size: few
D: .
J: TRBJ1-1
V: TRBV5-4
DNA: TGTGCCAGCAGGTCTCCGACTGCGCCTTACACTGAAGCTTTCTTT
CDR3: CASRSPTAPYTEAFF

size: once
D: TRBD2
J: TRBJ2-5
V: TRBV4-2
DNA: TGTGCCAGCAGCTACACCCCAGCGGGGTTAGAGACCCAGTACTTC
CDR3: CASSYTPAGLETQYF

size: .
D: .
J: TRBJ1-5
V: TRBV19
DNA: TGTGCCAGTAGTATAGGAAAGGGGCCGACTCACCGGCAGGGTCAGCCCCAGCATTTT
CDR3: CASSIGKGPTHRQGQPQHF

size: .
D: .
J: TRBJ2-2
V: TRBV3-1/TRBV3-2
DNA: TGTGCCAGCAGCCATCCGACCGGGGATCCGACCGGGGAGCTGTTTTTT
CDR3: CASSHPTGDPTGELFF

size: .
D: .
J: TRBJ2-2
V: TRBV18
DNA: TGTGCCAGCGAACAAATCCGGACAGCAAACACCGGGGAGCTGTTTTTT
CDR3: CASEQIRTANTGELFF

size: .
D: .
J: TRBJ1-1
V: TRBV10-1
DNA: TGCGCCAGCAGTCCCTCTGGGGGGACTGAAGCTTTCTTT
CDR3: CASSPSGGTEAFF

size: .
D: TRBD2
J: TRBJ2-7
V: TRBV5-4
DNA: TGTGCCAGCAGCCCCGGATGGACAGCGGGGGACGAGCAGTACTTC
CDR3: CASSPGWTAGDEQYF

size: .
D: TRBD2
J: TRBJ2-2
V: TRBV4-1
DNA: TGCGCCAGCAGCCAAGCCGGGAGGCGGGGGTTCACCGGGGAGCTGTTTTTT
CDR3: CASSQAGRRGFTGELFF

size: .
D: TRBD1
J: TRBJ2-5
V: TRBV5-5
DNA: TGTGCCAGCAGCTTGGATACAGGGGGAGAGACCCAGTACTTC
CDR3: CASSLDTGGETQYF

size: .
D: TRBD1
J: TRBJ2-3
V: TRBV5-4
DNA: TGTGCCAGCAGAGGCGGTTGGCAGGGGGCAGATACGCAGTATTTT
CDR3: CASRGGWQGADTQYF

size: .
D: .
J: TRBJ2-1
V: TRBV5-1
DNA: TGCGCCAGCAGCTCACACACGTACAATGAGCAGTTCTTC
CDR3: CASSSHTYNEQFF

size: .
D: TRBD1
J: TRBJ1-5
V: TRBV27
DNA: TGTGCCAGCAGTGCGGACAGGGATGTCGGTCAGCCCCAGCATTTT
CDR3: CASSADRDVGQPQHF

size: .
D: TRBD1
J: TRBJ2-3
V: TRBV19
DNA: TGTGCCAGTACACGACAGGGGGAGACAGATACGCAGTATTTT
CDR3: CASTRQGETDTQYF

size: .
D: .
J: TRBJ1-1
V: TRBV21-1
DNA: TGTGCCAGCAGCAAAGCCCCTCGACAGGGGAGGTTTACTGAAGCTTTCTTT
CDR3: CASSKAPRQGRFTEAFF

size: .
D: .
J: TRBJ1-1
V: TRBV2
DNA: TGTGCCAGCAGTGCTACGGGTCCCTCTGCTTTCTTT
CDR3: CASSATGPSAFF

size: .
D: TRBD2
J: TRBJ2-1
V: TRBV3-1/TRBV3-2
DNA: TGTGCCAGCAGCCAAGATCCCCCAGCGGGGGGGCGTAATGAGCAGTTCTTC
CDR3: CASSQDPPAGGRNEQFF

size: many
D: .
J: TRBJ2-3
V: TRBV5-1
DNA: TGCGCCAGCAGCTTCAGCGCCCGGAGGGCCCTTTCAACAGATACGCAGTATTTT
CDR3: CASSFSARRALSTDTQYF

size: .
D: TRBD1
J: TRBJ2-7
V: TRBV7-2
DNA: TGTGCCAGCACCCTTCCCAACAGGGGTAACGAGCAGTACTTC
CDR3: CASTLPNRGNEQYF

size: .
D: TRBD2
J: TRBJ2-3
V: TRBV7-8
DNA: TGTGCCACCCAAAGCGGGAGCGGGACTAGCACAGATACGCAGTATTTT
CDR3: CATQSGSGTSTDTQYF

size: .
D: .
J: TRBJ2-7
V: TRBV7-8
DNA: TGTGCCAGCAGCCGTATATCCGCGGGAAGCTCCTACGAGCAGTACTTC
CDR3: CASSRISAGSSYEQYF

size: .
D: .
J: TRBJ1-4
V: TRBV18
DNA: TGTGCCAGCTCACCAATCTCTGGCAAGTCAAAACTGTTTTTT
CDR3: CASSPISGKSKLFF

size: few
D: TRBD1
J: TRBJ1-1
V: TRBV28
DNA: TGTGCCACCGAACGGGACAGGGCACCGTATGAAGCTTTCTTT
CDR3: CATERDRAPYEAFF

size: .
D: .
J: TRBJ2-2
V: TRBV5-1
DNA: TGCGCCAGCAGCTTGGCCCCGGGGTCGAACACCGGGGAGCTGTTTTTT
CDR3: CASSLAPGSNTGELFF

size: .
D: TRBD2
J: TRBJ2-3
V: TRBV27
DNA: TGTGCCAGCGGGGGGACTAGCGCCAACACAGATACGCAGTATTTT
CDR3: CASGGTSANTDTQYF

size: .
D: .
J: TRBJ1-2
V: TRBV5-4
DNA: TGTGCCAGCAGCTTGGAGCGGGGGGCCTATGGCTACACCTTC
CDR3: CASSLERGAYGYTF

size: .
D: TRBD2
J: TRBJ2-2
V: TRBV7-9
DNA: TGTGCCAGCAGCCCCGGGACTATGGACACCGGGGAGCTGTTTTTT
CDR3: CASSPGTMDTGELFF

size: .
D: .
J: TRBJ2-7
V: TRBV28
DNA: TGTGCCAGCAGTTTGGGAGCAGCCGGTAGCTCCTACGAGCAGTACTTC
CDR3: CASSLGAAGSSYEQYF

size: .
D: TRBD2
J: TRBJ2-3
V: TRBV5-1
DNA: TGCGCCAGCAGAAATAGCGGGGGGGCCACAGATACGCAGTATTTT
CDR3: CASRNSGGATDTQYF

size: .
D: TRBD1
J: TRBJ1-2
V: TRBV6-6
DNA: TGTGCCAGCAGCCCCGGACAGGGGAACTATGGCTACACCTTC
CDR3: CASSPGQGNYGYTF

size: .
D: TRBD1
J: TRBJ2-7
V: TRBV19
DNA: TGTGCCAGTAGTACCCGCACAGGGGGCGAGCAGTACTTC
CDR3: CASSTRTGGEQYF

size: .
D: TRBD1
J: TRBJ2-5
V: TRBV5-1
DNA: TGCGCCAGCAGGCGCCCCGGGACAGCGGAAGAGACCCAGTACTTC
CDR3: CASRRPGTAEETQYF